This T cell receptor (beta chain) was retrieved from a study of OX40 agonist ivuxolimab in advanced cancers. Study details: Cancers in dose escalation were hepatocellular, melanoma, renal cell and head and neck. Previous treatment with anti-PD-1, anti-PD-L1 or anti-CTLA-4 therapy was allowed; about 37% had received some. Whole-study results and caveats: Certain nonresponding patients likewise had low normalized T-cell clonal expansion.

With regard to this clone: No antigen is known for it.

TCRdb's copy holds only in-frame clones and misses some; the assay was immunoSEQ multiplex PCR. The sample carries 30,000 or so clones, roughly 80% recorded once. V was trimmed by 3 bases and J by 3 bases, leaving 17 bases between them. Looked up from germline, CDR1 is MNHEY and CDR2 is SMNVEV (reference sequence). This CDR3 spans 16 amino acids. This sample comprised CD4+ or CD8+ T cells sorted from blood, obtained in a trial of the OX40 agonist ivuxolimab. This chain links TRBV27 with TRBJ1-2; D gene ambiguous. This receptor was identified in an adult with an advanced solid tumor such as melanoma, head and neck, liver or kidney cancer. The CDR3 DNA reads as TGTGCCAGCAGTTTTCATCCTCGGGGAGGCGACTATGGCTACACCTTC. Its translation is CASSFHPRGGDYGYTF.